This T cell receptor (beta chain) was captured by sequencing in a study of beta chain features in type 1 diabetes. Broader study findings: Patients showed naive, central memory and Treg TCRB repertoires that appeared more similar than those of healthy donors. Among all four CD4+ subsets, Type 1 diabetes patients had TCRB CDR3s that were moderately but significantly shorter.

This clone was seen repeatedly, ten times or more. Its antigen is not identified. Germline V gene lookup returns CDR1 SGHTA and CDR2 FQGTGA. Between the trimmed V and J ends, which lost 1 base and 6 bases, there was a span of 10 bases. The CDR3 spans 14 residues. The study reverse transcribed the entire isolated RNA, so it sequenced expressed TCRB transcripts. Only in-frame clones appear in the TCRdb table, and some are missing; sequencing was by immunoSEQ multiplex PCR. The sample records over 150,000 clones, less than 15% being singletons. A single heparinised draw of approximately 100 mL on average was taken per donor.

The sample taken for sequencing was central memory CD4+ T cells from blood. J is TRBJ2-1 and V is TRBV7-3; D is unresolved. This TCR was sampled from a woman aged 18-29 years in good health. CDR3 in DNA: TGTGCCAGCAGCTTAATAGGCTCTAGCAATGAGCAGTTCTTC. This translates into CASSLIGSSNEQFF. The whole variable domain, remainder taken from reference TRBV7-3 and TRBJ2-1, is GAGVSQTPSNKVTEKGKYVELRCDPISGHTALYWYRQSLGQGPEFLIYFQGTGAADDSGLPNDRFFAVRPEGSVSTLKIQRTERGDSAVYLCASSLIGSSNEQFFGPGTRLTVL.